This T cell receptor beta chain derives from a study of T cells expressing NK-cell markers. Using the 5' RACE reads, TCRdb records one entry per CDR3 protein without DNA. The sample features about 110,000 distinct CDR3 sequences, with around 18% in its top ten. This CDR3 is built from 12 residues. Looked up from germline, CDR1 is KGHDR and CDR2 is SFDVKD. The clonotype originates from a woman between 18 and 70 years old in good health. The sample taken for sequencing was blood T cells: a sorted CD56 or NKG2C T cell subset, CD4+ or CD8+ T cells, or bulk PBMC T cells (not recorded which). The J gene is TRBJ2-1, the V gene TRBV24-1; TCRdb gives TRBD1 as the D gene, but with no DNA this cannot be confirmed. The CDR3 loop is CATSAGDNEQFF.